Included here is one T cell receptor beta chain sequence, with context. This clonotype was seen more than once but under ten times. The clone's antigen remains unknown. Per-base quality was not reported, and no clone a single base away is much larger than it. As encoded in the germline V gene, CDR1 is SNHLY while CDR2 is FYNNEI. Inclusive of the bounding cysteine and phenylalanine, the CDR3 is 14 residues long. The CDR3 DNA has 42 bases and is translated from base 1. V ends up 2 bases short and J 8 bases short, with an unmatched junction base count of 6. The data originate from a study of T cells in Graves' hyperthyroidism and ophthalmopathy (dated by TCRdb to between 2018 and 2020). Background on the whole study: Peripheral blood was collected at initial diagnosis, before any treatment. A discovery cohort of about 95 patients, 43 with Graves' ophthalmopathy and under 60 with stable Graves' hyperthyroidism, was used to find distinguishing TCR V-J signatures. Prospective prediction of ophthalmopathy was tested in an independent validation cohort consisting of roughly 20 hyperthyroidism patients and some 17 patients who later progressed to ophthalmopathy. For training and testing, the roughly 93 patients in the discovery cohort were randomly divided in a 7:3 ratio. The study also compared thyroid tissue and blood T-cell repertoires from 5 to 7 Graves' hyperthyroidism patients. Following sampling, methimazole starting at 30 mg daily was given to hyperthyroidism patients, and high-dose intravenous methylprednisolone was given to ophthalmopathy patients. The paper describes TCR Vbeta CDR3 sequencing of 140 or so peripheral blood samples, made up of 43 ophthalmopathy patients, 70 to 80 hyperthyroidism patients and roughly 17 progressor patients.

The TCR beta CDR3 regions were amplified from the RNA transcripts. A first-round RT-PCR of the TCR CDR3 used the HTBI primer set with the Qiagen OneStep RT-PCR kit. A second multiplex PCR round built the libraries, followed by size selection and purification. The libraries were sequenced on an Illumina HiSeq2000 using paired-end 100 bp reads. Per the authors' processing: Raw data were processed with SOAPnuke, discarding reads with adapters, uncalled bases, mean Phred below 15, or no exact constant-primer or identifier match. High-quality paired reads were merged using COPE v1.2.5, and each unique nucleotide sequence was defined as a clonotype. MiTCR v1.1 was used to align clonotypes to the IMGT TRBV, TRBD and TRBJ reference segments. The analysis included only V-J combinations with a frequency above 0.0001, which together covered 99% to 99.2% of the repertoires. The TCS score was defined as the ratio of F50 (clonal expansion) to E x V (chaos), calculated using BLOSUM62-based TCRdist between CDR3 peptides within each V-J. Welch's t-statistics and random forest reduced 450 to 600 V-J features to 10 to 15, which were used in a naive Bayes classifier (R e1071). TCRdb cleaned the public reads at Q25 with fastp, built clones with MiXCR and kept in-frame beta chains. Entries are consolidated by CDR3 protein sequence, retaining the most common genes and DNA. TCRdb, not the original authors, processed these V and J calls. Here the sample has over 700,000 distinct CDR3 sequences; approximately 19% occur a single time. The ten largest clones take up around 15% of the sample.

Hyperthyroidism patients were newly diagnosed, had a disease duration of under 2 months, and were aged 18 to 65 years. Patients with uncontrolled infections, other autoimmune diseases, pregnancy or lactation were excluded. Diagnoses were based on clinical symptoms, serum thyroxine and TRAb, thyroid ultrasound and orbital computed tomography. Blood from progressor patients was collected at the time of first diagnosis with hyperthyroidism, before any ophthalmopathy symptoms had appeared. PBMCs were separated from about 10 ml of fresh peripheral blood using Ficoll-Paque density gradient centrifugation. Patients classed as progressors first received a Graves' hyperthyroidism diagnosis and then went on to develop ophthalmopathy during follow-up. Trizol reagent was used to extract total RNA, and RNA quality was then checked on an Agilent 2100 Bioanalyzer. The investigation overall reported the following: In validation, the model predicted progression to ophthalmopathy with over 65% sensitivity and approximately 74% specificity, a median of about 6.7 months before onset. A model built on a 13 V-J signature distinguished ophthalmopathy from stable hyperthyroidism, reaching roughly 88% sensitivity and 81.08% specificity in cross-validation and 80%/75% in testing. No statistical method was used to fix the sample size in advance, and group allocation was not hidden from the investigators. Blood samples also contained most of the expanded thyroid clonotypes (frequency above 0.001), which suggests that blood repertoires may reflect thyroid immune responses.

Recombination linked TRBV2 to TRBJ1-3; 7 central bases correspond to TRBD1. Sequenced material: blood. The TCR comes from a woman between 50 and 59 years old with Graves' hyperthyroidism that later progressed to Graves' ophthalmopathy. The sequenced DNA is TGTGCCAGCAGTGAACTAACAGGGGTTTACACCATATATTTT. Protein translation: CASSELTGVYTIYF.